In this sample, the clone carrying this T cell receptor beta chain turned up a few times. Enrolled during active infection, Seattle patients were then followed longitudinally. TCRdb's table, derived via immunoSEQ multiplex PCR, lists solely in-frame clones and lacks some. This sample has about 210,000 clones, with over 75% found just once. This sample was included in a study of blood T cell repertoires in COVID-19. Study-wide background: Spain, Italy and the United States supplied samples that represented acute and convalescent COVID-19. T cells, B-cell-depleted T cells, or PBMCs provided the cDNA or gDNA that served as material.

The CDR3 consists of 13 residues. V was cut by 5 bases and J by 4 bases, with 11 bases left in between. Germline assignment: CDR1 SGHAT and CDR2 FQNNGV. What was sequenced was peripheral blood. The chain uses TRBV11-2 and TRBJ1-2; D not resolved. The TCR originated in a woman aged 70 to 79 with COVID-19, enrolled during active disease. Written as DNA, the CDR3 is TGTGCCAGCAGCCCAGTTGGTGTCTATGGCTACACCTTC. It specifies CASSPVGVYGYTF.